The TCR beta chain under discussion was sequenced for a study of TIL therapy for anti-PD-1-resistant metastatic lung cancer. Across the whole study: Tumors had a median PD-L1 proportion score of roughly 5.7%. Median tumor mutation burden was 1.5 mutations per megabase. Several tumors were EGFR-mutant and two were ALK-rearranged.

Regarding time point: pre-treatment sample, taken before nivolumab and TIL therapy. The immunoSEQ assay was v3. Profiling relied on immunoSEQ multiplex PCR, and the TCRdb table lists in-frame clones only, not all of them. The table has 45,000 to 75,000 clones, 69% seen once; the top ten hold less than 8%. The CDR3 has 14 amino acids. CDR1 is SNHLY and CDR2 is FYNNEI in the germline V gene. Trimming removed 2 bases from V and 4 bases from J, with 11 bases in between. The sequence derives from a person aged 25-85 years with non-small cell lung cancer. The sample was blood, taken at baseline. The chain recombines TRBV2 with TRBJ1-1, with a weak D call TRBD1 (5 bases). The CDR3 region is CASSERGEGTEAFF. The CDR3 DNA follows: TGTGCCAGCAGTGAAAGGGGAGAGGGCACTGAAGCTTTCTTT.